The entry that follows covers one TCR beta chain sequence. These data originate in a study of response to subunit inactivated influenza vaccine. TCRdb re-called the RT-PCR reads through MiXCR, storing one row per CDR3 protein. The sample contains about 540,000 distinct CDR3 sequences, approximately 22% of which appear only once. CDR3 length: 17 residues. Between the trimmed V and J ends, which lost 6 bases and 7 bases, there was a span of 27 bases. Germline assignment: CDR1 MNHNS and CDR2 SASEGT. These same records also appear under a second study, on T cells expressing NK-cell markers. As that study records: UMIs were included in TCR beta cDNA generated by 5'RACE template switching. There were seven HCMV-seropositive donors and one seronegative donor among the eight sequenced.

This chain links TRBV6-1 with TRBJ1-1; no clear D. Sample: CD4+ T cells sorted from PBMCs, taken 11 to 12 days after vaccination. The TCR was taken from a man aged 50-60 years who received an inactivated influenza vaccine. CDR3 bases: TGTGCCAGCAGCCTCTCAGGCTCCCCTACGGGTCGGGATGAAGCTTTCTTT. Amino acids: CASSLSGSPTGRDEAFF.